Listed below are T cell receptor beta chains from one sample, sequenced in a study of PD-1 blockade in classical Hodgkin lymphoma. The method was immunoSEQ multiplex PCR; TCRdb's version includes in-frame clones alone and lacks a portion of them. The sample contains about 110,000 clones, 80% to 90% of which appear only once. The source was peripheral blood mononuclear cells (PBMCs), collected before the second cycle of nivolumab. These receptors originate from a human donor with classical Hodgkin lymphoma. Both conserved end residues are part of each CDR3.

v_gene	j_gene	CDR3aa
TRBV7-6	TRBJ2-1	CASSPRSGEQFF
TRBV27	TRBJ2-5	CASSPRMFVETQYF
TRBV6-1	TRBJ2-2	CASSEFSGLGELFF
TRBV7-9	TRBJ1-1	CASSLGKAEAFF
TRBV28	TRBJ2-6	CASSQGRRGSGANVLTF
TRBV5-1	TRBJ2-7	CASSLGSLIEGYYEQYF
TRBV2	TRBJ1-5	CASSARGGWNQPQHF
TRBV14	TRBJ2-3	CASSQEQGFYTDTQYF
TRBV28	TRBJ2-7	CASRQNNYEQYF
TRBV7-2	TRBJ2-7	CASSLPSAAARGSYEQYF
TRBV19	TRBJ2-7	CASSTLAGRGEQYF
TRBV6-1	TRBJ1-1	CASRDWTEAFF
TRBV13	TRBJ2-7	CASSFKGGQGSYEQYF
TRBV30	TRBJ2-5	CAWTPFPLGLEWETQYF
TRBV19	TRBJ2-4	CASSIGPGGFSKNIQYF
TRBV4-1	TRBJ2-7	CASSQEPGQENSYEQYF
TRBV9	TRBJ1-1	CASSNPWDSLTPNTEAFF
TRBV28	TRBJ1-2	CASSYTGDYGYTF
TRBV25-1	TRBJ1-2	CASSGQGYGYTF
TRBV18	TRBJ2-3	CASSPTDTQYF
TRBV6-1	.	CASTSGTGRLYEQYF
TRBV6-5	TRBJ2-7	CASSYPGTNSHEQYF
TRBV6-6	TRBJ1-5	CASSYSRVAGNQPQHF
TRBV10-3	TRBJ1-2	CATSEGEYGYTF
TRBV6-1	TRBJ1-4	CASSSLTGEAEKLFF
TRBV2	TRBJ1-4	CASSDPGGNEKLFF
TRBV12-5	TRBJ1-1	CASGSGQGETEAFF
TRBV4-1	TRBJ2-7	CASSQFNQPPYEQYF
TRBV7-6	TRBJ2-7	CASSLAASGRGGEQYF
TRBV9	TRBJ2-3	CASSPRTRDTQYF
TRBV19	TRBJ2-2	CASSTASATGELFF
TRBV25-1	TRBJ1-1	CASSDPGISRTEAFF
TRBV30	TRBJ1-2	CAWWAGYYGYTF
TRBV5-4	TRBJ2-1	CASSFNFEQFF
TRBV13	TRBJ2-2	CASSFHGRNTGELFF
TRBV29-1	TRBJ2-7	CSVDGTGSSYEQYF
TRBV11-2	TRBJ1-1	CASSFGTGVTEAFF
TRBV5-1	TRBJ2-5	CASSRLLGRQETQYF
TRBV10-3	TRBJ2-1	CAISEGQVEQFF
TRBV27	TRBJ2-1	CASSLLAASSYNEQFF
TRBV2	TRBJ1-1	CASSEFGVLGDVNTEAFF
TRBV2	TRBJ1-6	CASSPGPDPNSPLHF
TRBV30	TRBJ1-5	CAWSSGGNQPQHF
TRBV10-1	TRBJ2-3	CASSESPRGADTQYF
TRBV2	TRBJ1-2	CASSVEGRTDYGYTF
TRBV2	TRBJ2-1	CASSASRNYNEQFF
TRBV27	TRBJ1-5	CASSLVQGGQPQHF
TRBV6-5	TRBJ2-5	CASSYGNGETQYF
TRBV7-9	TRBJ1-3	CASSPQGTGRNTIYF
TRBV4-1	TRBJ2-7	CASSQVGYQGAHEQYF
TRBV7-2	TRBJ2-5	CASSRFGNRETQYF
TRBV16	TRBJ1-4	CASSQSRVNEKLFF
TRBV10-1	TRBJ2-3	CASRPDRGTDTQYF
TRBV13	TRBJ2-1	CAIRQAPSEQFF
TRBV5-5	TRBJ2-7	CASSYLTGLGEQYF
TRBV4-3	TRBJ2-1	CASSQDVERLEQFF
TRBV10-3	TRBJ1-5	CALRDRLGQSGQPQHF
TRBV6-8	TRBJ1-1	CASSYPQGNVYFTEAFF
TRBV13	TRBJ2-7	CASSFRVSSYEQYF